The rows below give T cell receptor beta chains drawn from one sample of a study of technical replicates of blood from several donors. The repertoire was sequenced with immunoSEQ multiplex PCR; TCRdb's copy has only in-frame clones and lacks some. Here the sample spans 10,000 to 15,000 clones, around 79% being singletons. Sequences were obtained from PBMCs. Receptor source: a human donor in good health. Each CDR3 is given without its conserved first and last residue. Each record gives: J gene, V gene, CDR3 protein.

TRBJ2-7 | TRBV6-1 | ASSEAGGSYEQY
TRBJ2-1 | TRBV7-9 | ASSSQAFSLNEQF
TRBJ2-2 | TRBV7-8 | ASSLSGGDTGELF
TRBJ2-5 | TRBV7-8 | ASSSGQGLETQY
TRBJ2-3 | TRBV4-1 | ASSTPRHVSTDTQY
TRBJ1-1 | TRBV12-5 | ASGLGEGYAEAF
TRBJ2-1 | TRBV27 | ASSPEAVLYNEQF
TRBJ1-1 | TRBV7-6 | ASSLAGVGDSAFLKAF
TRBJ1-1 | TRBV10-3 | AISEGRANTEAF
TRBJ2-5 | TRBV21-1 | ASSKGRAEEETQY
TRBJ2-1 | TRBV19 | ASSMWYGGSSNEQF
TRBJ1-4 | TRBV4-1 | ASSGATNEKLF
TRBJ1-2 | TRBV4-2 | ASSQEWGTGADYGYT
TRBJ1-4 | TRBV2 | ASSPGLDEKLF
TRBJ2-7 | TRBV21-1 | ASSSSSGKSSYEQY
TRBJ2-5 | TRBV6-1 | ASRGKAGGQETQY
TRBJ1-2 | TRBV6-5 | ASMDRGQGVGGYT
TRBJ2-3 | TRBV10-1 | ASSNGQGTTDTQY